Below, 8 T cell receptor beta chains from the same sample are listed, as sequenced in a study of shared clonotypes between healthy human individuals. The assay was immunoSEQ multiplex PCR, and TCRdb's table has in-frame clones only and misses some. This table holds millions of clones, more than 90% found once. Sequenced material: naive CD4+ T cells sorted from blood. Subset indicated: CD45RA+ positively selected. The receptors stem from a man aged 18 to 29 in good health.

The chain joins TRBV15 to TRBJ2-5, with 9 bases fitting TRBD2. This CDR3 comprises 15 residues. CDR1 is LNHNV and CDR2 is YYDKDF in the germline V gene (reference sequence). The junction had 8 bases not matched to a gene; V was cut back by 5 bases and J by 4 bases. The CDR3 DNA sequence: TGTGCCACCAGCCCTCAGCGGGGGGCCCGAGAGACCCAGTACTTC. Translated: CATSPQRGARETQYF. Drawing the rest from reference TRBV15 and TRBJ2-5, the complete variable domain is DAMVIQNPRYQVTQFGKPVTLSCSQTLNHNVMYWYQQKSSQAPKLLFHYYDKDFNNEADTPDNFQSRRPNTSFCFLDIRSPGLGDTAMYLCATSPQRGARETQYFGPGTRLLVL.

This clone was seen only a few times. The chain has TRBV19 and TRBJ1-5; TRBD1 is a possible D gene (5 bases). The V gene's germline CDR1 is LNHDA and CDR2 SQIVND (reference sequence). The CDR3 sequence is 13 residues long. V was shortened by 3 bases and J by 4 bases, with 7 bases between the two germline ends. Written as DNA, the CDR3 is TGTGCCAGTAGTATGGGACGTAATCAGCCCCAGCATTTT. Protein: CASSMGRNQPQHF.

This chain's CDR3 is CASRLDRGAYGYTF. In DNA, the CDR3 is TGTGCCAGCAGATTGGACAGGGGAGCCTATGGCTACACCTTC. The chain combines TRBV28 with TRBJ1-2; TRBD1 matches at 9 bases. From germline, CDR1 is MDHEN and CDR2 SYDVKM. V lost 6 bases, J lost 4 bases, and 6 bases stayed unmatched. The CDR3 length is 14 residues.

V and J are TRBV11-2 and TRBJ2-7; no clear D gene. This CDR3 region has 13 residues. Germline-derived CDR1 and CDR2 are SGHAT and FQNNGV. V was trimmed by 6 bases and J by 1 base, leaving 10 bases between them. The DNA for the CDR3 is TGTGCCAGCAGTCAAGGAAAGTCCTACGAGCAGTACTTC. This translates into CASSQGKSYEQYF. Together with reference TRBV11-2 and TRBJ2-7, the CDR3 gives the full variable domain: EAGVAQSPRYKIIEKRQSVAFWCNPISGHATLYWYQQILGQGPKLLIQFQNNGVVDDSQLPKDRFSAERLKGVDSTLKIQPAKLEDSAVYLCASSQGKSYEQYFGPGTRLTVT.

The chain uses TRBV25-1 and TRBJ2-1; 13 nucleotides line up with TRBD2. The CDR3 runs 16 residues. Trimming took 6 bases from V and 7 from J; bases not matched to a gene: 9. Germline CDR1 is MGHDK and CDR2 is SYGVNS. The CDR3 DNA sequence: TGTGCCAGCAGCGAAACTAGCGGGGGGGCTAGGAATGAGCAGTTCTTC. This sequence encodes CASSETSGGARNEQFF.

In the case of this clone: The germline gene is not matched at one end of the junction; a read error may be the cause. Additional DNA sequences in this sample encode the identical CDR3. V usage is TRBV7-2 and J usage is TRBJ2-7; 11 bases line up with TRBD2. This CDR3 spans 15 amino acids. From germline, CDR1 is SGHTA and CDR2 FQGNSA. CDR3 DNA: TGTGCCAGCAGTTTAGCGGGAGGGCCGTCCTACGAGCAGTACTTC. This codes for CASSLAGGPSYEQYF.

This clone was picked up one time. This chain joins TRBV13 and TRBJ2-1; 8 positions agree with TRBD2. The V gene end was trimmed by 5 bases and the J gene end by 7 bases; junction bases not matched to a gene: 10. The CDR3 has 15 residues. CDR1 is PRHDT and CDR2 is FYEKMQ in the germline V gene (reference sequence). The CDR3 DNA is TGTGCCAGCAGCCGCTCTTCGGGAGGGGTAAATGAGCAGTTCTTC. This translates into CASSRSSGGVNEQFF.

This chain links TRBV4-3 with TRBJ2-7, with D possibly being TRBD2 (6 bases). CDR1 LGHNA and CDR2 YSLEER come from the germline V gene. The CDR3 totals 15 residues. V was clipped by 0 bases and J by 7 bases, with 16 bases between them. In DNA, the CDR3 is TGCGCCAGCAGCCAAGAAGCGGACTATCTACGAGAGCAGTACTTC. Protein: CASSQEADYLREQYF.